One sample yielded the 22 T cell receptor beta chains listed below, sequenced in a study of monozygotic twins with inflammatory bowel disease. TCRdb re-called the 5' RACE reads and catalogs CDR3 proteins one per entry, DNA excluded. The data include about 450,000 distinct CDR3 sequences; the top ten clones carry 2.4%. Input material: blood. These receptor sequences come from a human donor with ulcerative colitis or Crohn's disease, or a healthy co-twin of an affected twin (not recorded which).

This rearrangement joins TRBV20-1 to TRBJ2-3; TCRdb's D call, TRBD1, is unchecked because there is no DNA. CDR1 and CDR2 from the germline V gene are DFQATT and SNEGSKA (reference sequence). CDR3 length: 14 residues. The CDR3 protein is CSVTPGHRTDTQYF.

The V gene is TRBV2, the J gene TRBJ2-1; TCRdb indicates TRBD1, and absent DNA this call remains unverified. Germline V gene data show CDR1 as SNHLY and CDR2 as FYNNEI. The CDR3 loop spans 12 amino acids. The CDR3 loop reads CASRVYRGIFFF.

V is TRBV5-1 and J is TRBJ1-1; checking the TCRdb D call of TRBD1 is not possible without DNA. This CDR3 has 18 residues. Germline V gene data show CDR1 as SGHRS and CDR2 as YFSETQ. CDR3 loop: CASSLEWQGATRNTEAFF.

The CDR3 spells CASSPGLNNNEKLFF. The chain uses TRBV18 and TRBJ1-4. Per the germline V gene, CDR1 is KGHSH and CDR2 is LQKENI. The CDR3 is made up of 15 amino acids.

This chain joins TRBV13 and TRBJ1-1; checking the TCRdb D call of TRBD1 is not possible without DNA. The CDR3 totals 14 residues. Germline assignment: CDR1 PRHDT and CDR2 FYEKMQ (reference sequence). The CDR3: CASRGNDRDTEAFF.

V usage is TRBV29-1 and J usage is TRBJ2-1; TCRdb's assignment of TRBD2 cannot be checked, as there is no DNA. The CDR3 runs to 14 residues. Germline loops: CDR1 SQVTM, CDR2 ANQGSEA. The CDR3 loop reads CSATASKAWREQFF.

V usage is TRBV28 and J usage is TRBJ2-7; TCRdb designates TRBD1, a call that cannot be tested without DNA. Germline values: CDR1 MDHEN, CDR2 SYDVKM. The CDR3 loop spans 19 amino acids. The CDR3 sequence is CASDSGPSRSGTGDYEQYF.

The V call is TRBV27, the J call TRBJ2-2; TCRdb's assignment of TRBD2 cannot be checked, as there is no DNA. The CDR3 length is 20 residues. CDR1 and CDR2 from the germline V gene are MNHEY and SMNVEV (reference sequence). This CDR3 is CASSLSRLAGGGGHTGELFF.

This chain connects TRBV12-3 or TRBV12-4 to TRBJ2-7. This CDR3 has 14 residues. The CDR3 here is CASSLGLTQLEQYF.

This chain joins TRBV5-1 and TRBJ2-1. The length of the CDR3 is 14 residues. Germline lookup yields CDR1 SGHRS and CDR2 YFSETQ. CDR3 in amino acids: CASTEQPQSNEQFF.

The chain has TRBV20-1 and TRBJ2-7. Germline lookup yields CDR1 DFQATT and CDR2 SNEGSKA (reference sequence). The CDR3 has 14 residues. CDR3 sequence reads: CSARDMFDLYEQYF.

The genes are TRBV5-5 and TRBJ2-6. This CDR3 is 16 amino acids long. Germline V gene lookup returns CDR1 SGHKS and CDR2 YYEKEE (reference sequence). This chain's CDR3 is CASSLDFNSGANVLTF.

V is TRBV4-1 and J is TRBJ2-1; TCRdb picks TRBD2, but there is no DNA to check that call. From germline, CDR1 is MGHRA and CDR2 YSYEKL. The CDR3 is 15 residues long. CDR3 region: CASSRPGWERNEQFF.

CDR3 in amino acids: CASSSGGHNIYNEQFF. The chain combines TRBV5-1 with TRBJ2-1; as DNA is missing, the TRBD1 call by TCRdb cannot be tested. Germline CDR1 SGHRS, CDR2 YFSETQ. The CDR3 sequence is 16 residues long.

V gene TRBV5-1 combines with J gene TRBJ2-1; without DNA, the TCRdb call of TRBD2 cannot be checked. The CDR3 totals 18 residues. CDR1 is SGHRS and CDR2 is YFSETQ in the germline V gene. This chain's CDR3 is CASSPGTSGLSSYNEQFF. Combining the CDR3 with reference TRBV5-1 and TRBJ2-1 gives the whole variable domain KAGVTQTPRYLIKTRGQQVTLSCSPISGHRSVSWYQQTPGQGLQFLFEYFSETQRNKGNFPGRFSGRQFSNSRSEMNVSTLELGDSALYLCASSPGTSGLSSYNEQFFGPGTRLTVL.

The rearrangement joins TRBV20-1 to TRBJ2-1; no DNA is available, so the TRBD2 call from TCRdb remains unchecked. Germline CDR1 reads DFQATT; CDR2 reads SNEGSKA (reference sequence). The CDR3 extends over 16 amino acids. Here the CDR3 reads CSARDLSGGGYNEQFF.

CDR3 region: CASSSDAFNEQFF. The V call is TRBV7-2, the J call TRBJ2-1. CDR1 is SGHTA, CDR2 FQGNSA, per germline. The CDR3 runs 13 residues.

The chain employs TRBV7-2 and TRBJ2-1. The V gene's germline CDR1 is SGHTA and CDR2 FQGNSA. CDR3 size: 13 residues. CDR3 sequence reads: CASSLMWGNEQFF.

V is TRBV6-4 and J is TRBJ2-2; there is no DNA to check the TCRdb D call of TRBD1. Germline CDR1 is MRHNA and CDR2 is SNTAGT. The CDR3 consists of 16 residues. The CDR3 region is CATQRGGRGDTGELFF.

The chain uses TRBV12-3 or TRBV12-4 and TRBJ1-2; TCRdb calls TRBD1, which cannot be checked without DNA. The CDR3 has 12 amino acids. Here the CDR3 reads CASSSRVTGYTF.

V gene TRBV5-1 combines with J gene TRBJ2-2; TCRdb names TRBD1, which stays unverified in the absence of DNA. The V gene's germline CDR1 is SGHRS and CDR2 YFSETQ. This CDR3 spans 16 amino acids. CDR3 sequence reads: CASSLQRGPGTGELFF.

The rearrangement links TRBV7-2 to TRBJ1-3; TCRdb's D call of TRBD1 is untestable without DNA. The CDR3 has 16 residues. Germline assignment: CDR1 SGHTA and CDR2 FQGNSA. The CDR3: CASSLKRGANGNTIYF.